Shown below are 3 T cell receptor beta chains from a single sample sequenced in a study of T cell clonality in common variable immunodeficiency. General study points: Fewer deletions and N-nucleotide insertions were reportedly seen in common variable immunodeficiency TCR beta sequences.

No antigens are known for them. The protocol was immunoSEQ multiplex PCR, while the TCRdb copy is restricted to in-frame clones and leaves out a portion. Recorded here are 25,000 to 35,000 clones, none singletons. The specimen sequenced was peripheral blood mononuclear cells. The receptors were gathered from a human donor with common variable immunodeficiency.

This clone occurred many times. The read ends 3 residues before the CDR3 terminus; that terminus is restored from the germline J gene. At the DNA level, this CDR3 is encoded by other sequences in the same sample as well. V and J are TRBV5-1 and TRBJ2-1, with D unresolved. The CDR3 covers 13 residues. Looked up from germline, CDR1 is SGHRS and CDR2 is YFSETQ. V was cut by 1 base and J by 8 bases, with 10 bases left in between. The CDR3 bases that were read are TGCGCCAGCAGCTTGCCAGGCATGGATGAG. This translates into CASSLPGMDE. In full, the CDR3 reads CASSLPGMDEQFF.

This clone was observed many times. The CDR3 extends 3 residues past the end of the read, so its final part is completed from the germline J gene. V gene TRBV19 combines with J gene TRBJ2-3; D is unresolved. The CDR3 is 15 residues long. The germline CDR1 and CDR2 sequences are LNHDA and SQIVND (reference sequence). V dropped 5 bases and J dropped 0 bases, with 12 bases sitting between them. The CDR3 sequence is CASSSLGWSTDTQYF. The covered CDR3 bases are TGTGCCAGTAGTTCATTAGGGTGGAGCACAGATACG. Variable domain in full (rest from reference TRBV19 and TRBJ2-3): DGGITQSPKYLFRKEGQNVTLSCEQNLNHDAMYWYRQDPGQGLRLIYYSQIVNDFQKGDIAEGYSVSREKKESFPLTVTSAQKNPTAFYLCASSSLGWSTDTQYFGPGTRLTVL.

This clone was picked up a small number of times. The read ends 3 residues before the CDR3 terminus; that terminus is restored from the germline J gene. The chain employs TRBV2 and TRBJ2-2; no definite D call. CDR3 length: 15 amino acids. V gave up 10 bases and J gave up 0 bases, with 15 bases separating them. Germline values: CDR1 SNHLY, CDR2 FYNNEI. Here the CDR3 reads CATHRTASNTGELFF. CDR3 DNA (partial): TGTGCCACCCATCGAACAGCTTCGAACACCGGGGAG.